Listed below are T cell receptor beta chains from one sample, sequenced in a study of human T cells and chemical hapten exposure. TCRdb processed the RACE reads anew with MiXCR; each CDR3 protein has one entry. The sample has 300,000 to 400,000 distinct CDR3 sequences, around 7% seen once; the top ten hold 7% to 10%. Specimen: whole blood, collected in connection with sensitization to the hapten diphenylcyclopropenone (DPC). These receptors all come from a woman under 30 with alopecia areata. Some clones in this sample may be carry-over from other donors' samples. The CDR3 runs from the conserved cysteine through the conserved F or W. A D gene is named only where the DNA matches it firmly. Clone size is stated in some rows and not others, as once, few, many or a class when expanded.

>TRBJ2-4|TRBD2|many|TRBV5-1
TGCGCCAGCAGCTTAATGGCTAGCGGGGCTAAAAACATTCAGTACTTC
CASSLMASGAKNIQYF
>TRBJ2-2|-|few|TRBV12-3/TRBV12-4
TGTGCCAGCCTGGACAGAGACACCGGGGAGCTGTTTTTT
CASLDRDTGELFF
>TRBJ2-7|-|many|TRBV12-3/TRBV12-4
TGTGCCAGCAGTTTGTCTGGAAGCTCCTACGAGCAGTACTTC
CASSLSGSSYEQYF
>TRBJ1-1|-|few|TRBV28
TGTGCCAGCACCTTAACAGGGAACACTGAAGCTTTCTTT
CASTLTGNTEAFF
>TRBJ1-4|TRBD1|many|TRBV7-3
TGTGCCAGCAGCCCCCACAGGGGACTTAATGAAAAACTGTTTTTT
CASSPHRGLNEKLFF
>TRBJ2-2|-|many|TRBV24-1
TGTGCCACCAGTGGTATCCCCGGGGAGCTGTTTTTT
CATSGIPGELFF
>TRBJ1-1|TRBD1|-|TRBV11-3
TGTGCCAGCAGCACATCGTTCAGGGGGCGTGCTTTCTTT
CASSTSFRGRAFF
>TRBJ1-5|-|many|TRBV2
TGTGCCAGCAGTGAAGAGCGGGGTCAGCCCCAGCATTTT
CASSEERGQPQHF
>TRBJ2-3|TRBD2|few|TRBV3-1
TGTGCCAGCAGCCAAGATGGACTAGCGGGGCTCGACACAGATACGCAGTATTTT
CASSQDGLAGLDTDTQYF
>TRBJ1-2|-|many|TRBV28
TGTGCCAGCACCCAACACTATGGCTACACCTTC
CASTQHYGYTF
>TRBJ2-5|-|many|TRBV7-2
TGTGCCAGCAGCCTAGGCTTGAAGACCCAGTACTTC
CASSLGLKTQYF
>TRBJ2-2|-|-|TRBV6-1
TGTGCCAGCAACCTTATAACGGAATACACCGGGGAGCTGTTTTTT
CASNLITEYTGELFF
>TRBJ2-5|-|many|TRBV2
TGTGCCAGCAGTGAAGCGCGGAGGAACTGGTTCTTC
CASSEARRNWFF
>TRBJ2-5|-|many|TRBV13
TGTGCCAGCAGCCCGCCCGAGGGATCTGAAGAGACCCAGTACTTC
CASSPPEGSEETQYF
>TRBJ1-3|-|few|TRBV10-3
TGTGCCATCAGTGAGTGGAGCTCTGGAAACACCATATATTTT
CAISEWSSGNTIYF
>TRBJ2-3|-|-|TRBV18
TGTGCCAGCTCACCAATTCCTAGCACAGATACGCAGTATTTT
CASSPIPSTDTQYF
>TRBJ2-2|-|many|TRBV7-6
TGTGCCAGCAGCTCCCGGGCCGCGGGAAAAAACACCGGGGAGCTGTTTTTT
CASSSRAAGKNTGELFF
>TRBJ2-3|-|few|TRBV6-6
TGTGCCAGCAGAGGGGGGGCGACTCGGAGCACAGATACGCAGTATTTT
CASRGGATRSTDTQYF
>TRBJ1-3|-|-|TRBV5-4
TGTGCCAGCAGCTTGGATTCACTCTCTGGAAACACCATATATTTT
CASSLDSLSGNTIYF
>TRBJ2-5|TRBD1|few|TRBV5-1
TGCGCCAGCAGCACAAAAACAGGGGGCGCACAAGAGACCCAGTACTTC
CASSTKTGGAQETQYF
>TRBJ2-3|-|few|TRBV4-2
TGTGCCAGCAGCCAAATTTCGACTAGTAAGAGCACAGATACGCAGTATTTT
CASSQISTSKSTDTQYF
>TRBJ2-2|-|many|TRBV5-1
TGCGCCAGCAGCCCAGAGGGGCGGCAGACGAACACCGGGGAGCTGTTTTTT
CASSPEGRQTNTGELFF
>TRBJ1-3|-|few|TRBV7-2
TGTGCCAGCAGCTTAGAAGGGGACTCTGGAAACACCATATATTTT
CASSLEGDSGNTIYF
>TRBJ1-6|-|few|TRBV4-3
TGCGCCAGCAGCGGGGGACGCGGCAGGCCTCATTCACCCCTCCACTTT
CASSGGRGRPHSPLHF
>TRBJ1-1|-|-|TRBV5-1
TGCGCCAGCAGCTTGGAGGCCTACGACACTGAAGCTTTCTTT
CASSLEAYDTEAFF
>TRBJ1-5|-|-|TRBV28
TGTGCCAGCAGTTCTGAGCCCGGACGGCTGAATCAGCCCCAGCATTTT
CASSSEPGRLNQPQHF
>TRBJ2-5|-|-|TRBV20-1
TGCAGTGCCGCGGGACAGTTCCTTCAAGAGACCCAGTACTTC
CSAAGQFLQETQYF
>TRBJ1-5|-|-|TRBV27
TGTGCCAGCAGGTCAGAGGGTCAGCCCCAGCATTTT
CASRSEGQPQHF
>TRBJ1-4|-|-|TRBV12-3/TRBV12-4
TGTGCCAGCACAAAGGGACCCCTTCTAGAAAAACTGTTTTTT
CASTKGPLLEKLFF
>TRBJ2-3|-|few|TRBV28
TGTGCCAGCAGTTTGGGGACACCGGGGCGCACAGATACGCAGTATTTT
CASSLGTPGRTDTQYF
>TRBJ1-5|TRBD1|-|TRBV7-2
TGTGCCAGCAGCTCACAGGGGGCGGGTCAGCCCCAGCATTTT
CASSSQGAGQPQHF
>TRBJ1-1|-|few|TRBV7-9
TGTGCCAGCAGCATCGAGCCTGAAGCTTTCTTT
CASSIEPEAFF
>TRBJ1-6|-|many|TRBV12-3/TRBV12-4
TGTGCCAGCAGTTTACTGGGGGGTTCACCCCTCCACTTT
CASSLLGGSPLHF
>TRBJ1-2|-|-|TRBV6-2/TRBV6-3
TGTGCCAGTGCGTTGGACGGAACCTATGGCTACACCTTC
CASALDGTYGYTF
>TRBJ2-5|TRBD1|many|TRBV5-5
TGTGCCAGCAGCTGGGACAGAGAGGAGACCCAGTACTTC
CASSWDREETQYF
>TRBJ2-3|-|-|TRBV29-1
TGCAGCGTTGGGAGGGGAGATACGCAGTATTTT
CSVGRGDTQYF
>TRBJ1-5|-|-|TRBV11-2
TGTGCCAGCAGCTCCGGGGAGGGTCCGATCAATCAGCCCCAGCATTTT
CASSSGEGPINQPQHF
>TRBJ1-5|-|-|TRBV6-5
TGTGCCGTAGGGGCAGGGGATGGCAATCAGCCCCAGCATTTT
CAVGAGDGNQPQHF
>TRBJ1-6|-|-|TRBV9
TGTGCCAGCAGCCCCCGGGAACAGTATAATTCACCCCTCCACTTT
CASSPREQYNSPLHF
>TRBJ2-1|TRBD1|many|TRBV11-2
TGTGCCAGCAGCTTGGGGCAGGGGGCCGCCTACAATGAGCAGTTCTTC
CASSLGQGAAYNEQFF
>TRBJ1-1|-|few|TRBV29-1
TGCAGCGTTGAATCGCAGGGTCCTGAAGCTTTCTTT
CSVESQGPEAFF
>TRBJ2-1|TRBD2|-|TRBV9
TGTGCCAGCAGCGTAGGGGCTAGCGGGGGGCAGGGCAATGAGCAGTTCTTC
CASSVGASGGQGNEQFF
>TRBJ1-2|-|-|TRBV29-1
TGCAGCGCTCCGAAGACAGTCGATGGCTACACCTTC
CSAPKTVDGYTF
>TRBJ2-3|TRBD2|many|TRBV12-3/TRBV12-4
TGTGCCAGCAGTTTTCGGGCCGGGGGGGATACGCAGTATTTT
CASSFRAGGDTQYF
>TRBJ1-3|TRBD1|many|TRBV4-3
TGCGCCAGCAGCCAAGATTACAGGGGCTCTGGAAACACCATATATTTT
CASSQDYRGSGNTIYF
>TRBJ1-2|-|few|TRBV7-2
TGTGCCAGCCGGGGACGCCACCCGACCTATGGCTACACCTTC
CASRGRHPTYGYTF
>TRBJ2-5|-|many|TRBV3-1
TGTGCCAGCACCCCTCACCGGGATAAAGAGACCCAGTACTTC
CASTPHRDKETQYF
>TRBJ2-3|TRBD2|few|TRBV6-1
TGTGCCAGCAGTGGACCCTCACCCGGGACTAGCGGGGGGGCGACAGATACGCAGTATTTT
CASSGPSPGTSGGATDTQYF
>TRBJ1-6|-|many|TRBV7-6
TGTGCCAGCAGCTTAGCGCGGGCACTGAGTCCTAATTCACCCCTCCACTTT
CASSLARALSPNSPLHF
>TRBJ2-5|-|-|TRBV24-1
TGTGCCACCAGTGACCGGGACGTTCAAGAGACCCAGTACTTC
CATSDRDVQETQYF
>TRBJ1-1|-|few|TRBV20-1
TGCAGTGCTAGGAGGGGGGGCACTGAAGCTTTCTTT
CSARRGGTEAFF
>TRBJ2-2|-|many|TRBV20-1
TGCAGTGCGCCGGTGGCAGGCCGGTCGGGCACCGGGGAGCTGTTTTTT
CSAPVAGRSGTGELFF
>TRBJ2-2|TRBD2|many|TRBV7-2
TGTGCCAGCAGCTTAGGAGGAGCGGGGGGCATCACCGGGGAGCTGTTTTTT
CASSLGGAGGITGELFF
>TRBJ1-1|-|-|TRBV6-2/TRBV6-3
TGTGCCAGCAGTTACGGAGGGGCCACTGAAGCTTTCTTT
CASSYGGATEAFF
>TRBJ2-1|-|many|TRBV3-1
TGTGCCAGCAGCCAAGACTGGGAGGACTATTCCACATCAAATGAGCAGTTCTTC
CASSQDWEDYSTSNEQFF
>TRBJ1-6|-|many|TRBV13
TGTGCCAGCAGCTCGACAAACTATAATTCACCCCTCCACTTT
CASSSTNYNSPLHF
>TRBJ2-3|TRBD1|many|TRBV7-8
TGTGCCAGCAGCTTTTGGACAGGGTCGGCAGATACGCAGTATTTT
CASSFWTGSADTQYF
>TRBJ2-5|TRBD2|-|TRBV6-2/TRBV6-3
TGTGCCAGCAGTTACCCCACGGCTAGCGGGGAACGAGAGACCCAGTACTTC
CASSYPTASGERETQYF
>TRBJ2-7|-|-|TRBV6-1
TGTGCCAGCAGTGAAGTTCACGACGAGCAGTACTTC
CASSEVHDEQYF